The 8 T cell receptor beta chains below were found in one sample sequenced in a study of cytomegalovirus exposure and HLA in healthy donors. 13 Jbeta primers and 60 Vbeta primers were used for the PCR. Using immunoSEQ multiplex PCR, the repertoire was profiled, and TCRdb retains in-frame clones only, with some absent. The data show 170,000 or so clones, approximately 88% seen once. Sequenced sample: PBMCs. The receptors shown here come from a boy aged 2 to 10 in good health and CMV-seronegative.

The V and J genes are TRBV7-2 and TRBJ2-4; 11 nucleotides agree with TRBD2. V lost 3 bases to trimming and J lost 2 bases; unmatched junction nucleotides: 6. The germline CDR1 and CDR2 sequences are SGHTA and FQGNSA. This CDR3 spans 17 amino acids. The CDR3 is CASSFAGLAGTKNIQYF. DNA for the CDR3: TGTGCCAGCAGCTTCGCCGGACTAGCGGGCACCAAAAACATTCAGTACTTC.

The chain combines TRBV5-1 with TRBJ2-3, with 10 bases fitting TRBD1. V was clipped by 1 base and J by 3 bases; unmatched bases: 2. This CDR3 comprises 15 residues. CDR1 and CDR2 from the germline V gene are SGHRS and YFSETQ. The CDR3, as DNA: TGCGCCAGCAGCTTGAGGACAGGGGGGACAGATACGCAGTATTTT. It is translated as CASSLRTGGTDTQYF.

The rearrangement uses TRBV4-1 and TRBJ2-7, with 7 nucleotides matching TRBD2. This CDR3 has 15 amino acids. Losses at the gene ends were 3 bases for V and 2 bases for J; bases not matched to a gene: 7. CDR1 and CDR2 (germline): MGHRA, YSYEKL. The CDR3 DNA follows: TGCGCCAGCAGCCAGTACCTAGCGGTTACCTACGAGCAGTACTTC. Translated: CASSQYLAVTYEQYF.

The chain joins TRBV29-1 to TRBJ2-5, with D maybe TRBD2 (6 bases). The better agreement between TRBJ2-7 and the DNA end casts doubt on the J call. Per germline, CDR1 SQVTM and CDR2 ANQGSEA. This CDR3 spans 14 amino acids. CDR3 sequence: CSVALTEGRGEQYF. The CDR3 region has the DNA TGCAGCGTTGCATTGACGGAGGGTCGTGGCGAGCAGTACTTC.

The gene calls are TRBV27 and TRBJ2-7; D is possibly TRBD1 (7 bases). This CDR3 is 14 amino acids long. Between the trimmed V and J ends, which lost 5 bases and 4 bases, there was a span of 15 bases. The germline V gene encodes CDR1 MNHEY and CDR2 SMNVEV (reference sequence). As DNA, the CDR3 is TGTGCCAGCAGTATGGAGACAGGGAGGTACGAGCAGTACTTC. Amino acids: CASSMETGRYEQYF.

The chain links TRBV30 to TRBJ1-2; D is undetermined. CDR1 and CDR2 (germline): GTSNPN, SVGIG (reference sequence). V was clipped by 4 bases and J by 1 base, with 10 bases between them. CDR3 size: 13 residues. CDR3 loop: CAWIHRSNYGYTF. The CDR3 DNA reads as TGTGCCTGGATACACCGAAGTAACTATGGCTACACCTTC.

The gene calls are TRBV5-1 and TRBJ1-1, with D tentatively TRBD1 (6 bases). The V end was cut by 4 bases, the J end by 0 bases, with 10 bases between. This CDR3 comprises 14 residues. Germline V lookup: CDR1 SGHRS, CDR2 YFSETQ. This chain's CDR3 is CASSQGQLNTEAFF. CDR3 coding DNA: TGCGCCAGCAGCCAGGGACAACTGAACACTGAAGCTTTCTTT.

CDR3 protein: CASSTTGVPNYGYTF. The CDR3 DNA is TGTGCCAGCAGCACCACAGGGGTCCCTAACTATGGCTACACCTTC. The V and J genes are TRBV2 and TRBJ1-2; 7 nucleotides align to TRBD1. This CDR3 has 15 residues. V lost 6 bases and J lost 0; bases outside the gene matches: 7. Looked up from germline, CDR1 is SNHLY and CDR2 is FYNNEI.